This T cell receptor beta chain came from a study of cytomegalovirus exposure and HLA in healthy donors. Study background: The Caucasian-associated ancestry cluster contained about four fifths of the approximately 410 genotyped donors.

Germline lookup yields CDR1 SGHAT and CDR2 FQNNGV. The CDR3 has 14 amino acids. The junction had 2 bases not matched to a gene; V was cut back by 3 bases and J by 1 base. General study findings and limits: Researchers counted about 150 TCR beta chains as cytomegalovirus-associated. A later analysis found most CMV-associated TCR beta chains apparently HLA-restricted. Sequencing likely generated an artifact that appeared as a cluster of highly shared sequence variants.

With regard to this clone: The target antigen is unknown.

The PCR made use of 60 Vbeta and 13 Jbeta primers. TCRdb keeps only in-frame clones here, not all; method: immunoSEQ multiplex PCR. The repertoire includes about 160,000 clones, roughly 85% of them detected once, and approximately 1.3% sits in the top ten. The receptor was isolated from a man aged 25 to 40 in good health and CMV-seronegative. The chain links TRBV11-2 to TRBJ1-1; the match to TRBD1 covers 7 bases. The sequenced material came from PBMCs. The CDR3 DNA reads as TGTGCCAGCAGCTTTGGGACAGCGAACACTGAAGCTTTCTTT. Protein product: CASSFGTANTEAFF.